A selection of T cell receptor beta chains follows, all from one sample in a study of blood T cell repertoires in COVID-19. This table comes from immunoSEQ multiplex PCR, and its TCRdb copy is limited to in-frame clones, with some not included. The sample has around 300,000 clones, roughly 86% seen once. Material: PBMCs or T cells enriched from blood (not recorded which). These receptors all come from a woman in her sixties who had recovered from COVID-19. Each CDR3 is given without its conserved first and last residue. The order of the fields is V gene, CDR3 protein.

TRBV19 | ASSMRLAGGNTQY
TRBV2 | ASSFGLAGHNEQF
TRBV23-1 | ASSRRSPTIPLNTEAF
TRBV29-1 | SVDLGGSEKLF
TRBV7-9 | ASSFVGEAPYTIY
TRBV2 | ASSETGGNLNTEAF
TRBV5-5 | ASSSYSGQVGAF
TRBV5-1 | ASKGQGPVAF
TRBV20-1 | SVAGDNEQF
TRBV9 | ASSVGPSGTEAF
TRBV5-4 | ASSVDRGAFGAKNIQY
TRBV2 | ASSQGQERTQY
TRBV28 | ASRPTGVGNSPLH
TRBV5-1 | ASSLRLIRDKGSSPLH
TRBV7-9 | ASSGGGQPQH
TRBV4-1 | ASRRTSGGYNEQF
TRBV3-1/TRBV3-2 | ASSLRGKSPLH
TRBV11-3 | ASRKPGQQETQY
TRBV28 | ASRATAFYSNQPQH
TRBV30 | AWSRGQGNSPLH
TRBV5-1 | ASSAGNSYEQY
TRBV7-9 | ASSLVGRGSYEQY
TRBV28 | ASRTGTYSNQPQH
TRBV9 | ASSVASGYSYGYT
TRBV27 | ASSFSGSNSGEAF
TRBV30 | AWGSVNTEAF
TRBV19 | ASSIGSTEAF
TRBV29-1 | SVVTVGNTIY
TRBV3-1/TRBV3-2 | ASSHTDRSQGLAF
TRBV5-4 | ASSGGGTSEVQF
TRBV11-3 | ASSLGLSEQY
TRBV5-1 | ASSSLTSGTGDGYT
TRBV28 | ASSLSVNTEAF
TRBV5-5 | ASSWEQGARTEAF
TRBV24-1 | ATGTGTNQPQH
TRBV27 | ASSLTGGVSVGNQPQH
TRBV27 | ASSLWPGQAVEQY
TRBV11-2 | ASSLLGGSDTQY
TRBV28 | ASSRSGRNEKLF
TRBV2 | ASSGVTGGARMFEKLF
TRBV19 | ASMGQRNQPQH
TRBV19 | ASSSWGLAGVQNEQF
TRBV28 | ASGRVEGYGYT
TRBV28 | ASSLSGRGGYGYT
TRBV12-3/TRBV12-4 | ASSRQNYGYT
TRBV15 | ATSRGLAGGPGFGEQF
TRBV19 | ASSMGTSGGPKWETQY
TRBV20-1 | SASDRQNEQF
TRBV6-5 | ATLIQNTGELF
TRBV3-1/TRBV3-2 | ASSPRTGPTDTQY
TRBV4-1 | ASSRLAGVGEQF
TRBV27 | ASTLRGANTEAF
TRBV7-6 | ASRTAPGLAEETQY
TRBV5-1 | ASGTRTSGDSTQY
TRBV2 | ASSLDRLGELF